The entry below gives a single T cell receptor (beta chain) sequence along with its context. Its antigen is not known. Time point defined: persistent/refractory GD, antithyroid drugs over 5 years with positive TRAb. The authors made the TCR library using RNA they extracted from PBMCs. Under American Thyroid Association guidelines, Graves' disease was diagnosed. These data originate in a study of regulatory T cells in long-lasting Graves disease. CDR3 regions were amplified by Arm-PCR using iRepertoire HTBI primers to build TCR beta libraries. TCRdb independently ran MiXCR on the multiplex PCR reads; one entry per CDR3 protein. The sample yields a few hundred thousand distinct CDR3 sequences, under 25% seen once. This CDR3 is 16 amino acids long. V gave up 2 bases and J gave up 2 bases, with 14 bases separating them. Germline lookup yields CDR1 MDHEN and CDR2 SYDVKM. The study, taken as a whole, reports: Among the persistent patients, 2,741 public clonotypes were shared, more than the 950 to 1,000 shared among new patients. Compared with new cases, persistent Graves' patients showed reduced TCR diversity.

The chain couples TRBV28 to TRBJ2-3, with D maybe TRBD2 (6 bases). Material: peripheral blood mononuclear cells (PBMCs), obtained when the disease was refractory, from a patient treated with antithyroid drugs. This TCR derives from a female donor with Graves disease. CDR3 residues: CASSLQSSGHTDTQYF. The CDR3 nucleotides are TGTGCCAGCAGTTTACAGAGTAGCGGACACACAGATACGCAGTATTTT.